What follows is one T cell receptor beta chain and its context. What it recognizes is unknown. CDR3 length: 14 residues. Germline assignment: CDR1 MGHRA and CDR2 YSYEKL. Trimming pared 5 bases from V and 6 bases from J, leaving 16 bases between. This sample was included in a study of cytomegalovirus exposure and HLA in healthy donors. Regarding the study as a whole: It was likely that a cluster of highly shared sequence variants was a sequencing artifact. With DRB1 most and HLA-C fewest, TCR association rates differed between HLA loci in a later analysis. A reported reduction in N-insertions relative to the roughly 640-donor mean was seen in an Asian-associated ancestry cluster in a later analysis.

The PCR made use of 60 Vbeta and 13 Jbeta primers. Clones were read by immunoSEQ multiplex PCR, and TCRdb kept only the in-frame ones, dropping some. The table lists roughly 76,000 clones, roughly 78% of them singletons. The sequence was obtained from a man aged 25 to 45 in good health and CMV-seronegative. The chain recombines TRBV4-1 with TRBJ1-1, with a tentative D call TRBD1 (6 bases). Sequencing was carried out using PBMCs. The CDR3 DNA is TGCGCCAGCAGCAAAGTTACAGGGAGTCCTGAAGCTTTCTTT. Protein sequence: CASSKVTGSPEAFF.